This record covers a single T cell receptor (beta chain). What it binds is not known. Germline assignment: CDR1 MNHNS and CDR2 SASEGT. V gave up 3 bases and J gave up 3 bases, with 17 bases separating them. CDR3 length equals 17 residues. The data were taken from a study of cytomegalovirus exposure and HLA in healthy donors. Points from the study as a whole: Among the most significant clusters, several appeared linked to common viral pathogens in a later analysis.

With 60 Vbeta and 13 Jbeta primers, the PCR was carried out. The repertoire was sequenced with immunoSEQ multiplex PCR; TCRdb's copy has only in-frame clones and lacks some. The repertoire holds fewer than 150,000 clones, with roughly 75% as singletons. This sequence was found in a man aged 30 to 45 in good health and CMV-seronegative. The rearrangement links TRBV6-1 to TRBJ2-2, with D possibly being TRBD1 (6 bases). Sequenced sample: PBMCs. The DNA of the CDR3 is TGTGCCAGCAGTGAGATTTCGTGGCCAGGGGACACCGGGGAGCTGTTTTTT. This gives the protein CASSEISWPGDTGELFF.